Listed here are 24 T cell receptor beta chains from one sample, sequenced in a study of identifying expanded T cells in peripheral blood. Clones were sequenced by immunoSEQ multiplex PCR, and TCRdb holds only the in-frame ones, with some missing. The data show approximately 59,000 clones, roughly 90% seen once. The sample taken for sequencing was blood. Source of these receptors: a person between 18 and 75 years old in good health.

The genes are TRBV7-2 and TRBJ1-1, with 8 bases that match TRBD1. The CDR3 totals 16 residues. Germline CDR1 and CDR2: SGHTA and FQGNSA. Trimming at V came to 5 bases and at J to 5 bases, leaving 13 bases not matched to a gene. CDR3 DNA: TGTGCCAGCAGCCTCGGAGGCGGCAGGGGGCGGACTGAAGCTTTCTTT. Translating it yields CASSLGGGRGRTEAFF.

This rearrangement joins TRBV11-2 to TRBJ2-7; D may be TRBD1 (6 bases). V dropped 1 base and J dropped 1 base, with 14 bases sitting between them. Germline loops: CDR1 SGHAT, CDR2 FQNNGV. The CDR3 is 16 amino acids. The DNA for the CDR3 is TGTGCCAGCAGCTTAGTGGGGCTGGGGGCTTCCTACGAGCAGTACTTC. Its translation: CASSLVGLGASYEQYF.

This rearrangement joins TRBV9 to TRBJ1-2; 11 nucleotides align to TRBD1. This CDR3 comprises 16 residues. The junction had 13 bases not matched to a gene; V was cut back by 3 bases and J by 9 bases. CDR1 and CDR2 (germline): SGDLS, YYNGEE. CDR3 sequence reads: CASSASPGQGALSYTF. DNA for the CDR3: TGTGCCAGCAGCGCCAGCCCAGGACAGGGGGCTTTGAGCTACACCTTC.

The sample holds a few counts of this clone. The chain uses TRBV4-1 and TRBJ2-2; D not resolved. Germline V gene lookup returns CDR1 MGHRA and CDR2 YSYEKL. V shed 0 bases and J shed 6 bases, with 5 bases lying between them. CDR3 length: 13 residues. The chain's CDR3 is CASSQDRAGELFF. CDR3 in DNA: TGCGCCAGCAGCCAAGATCGGGCCGGGGAGCTGTTTTTT.

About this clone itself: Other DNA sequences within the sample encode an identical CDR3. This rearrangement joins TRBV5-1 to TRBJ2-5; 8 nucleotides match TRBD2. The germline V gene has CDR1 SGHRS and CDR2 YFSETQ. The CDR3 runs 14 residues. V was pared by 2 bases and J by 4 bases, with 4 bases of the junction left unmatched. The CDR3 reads CASSLAGVGETQYF. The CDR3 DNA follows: TGCGCCAGCAGCTTAGCGGGAGTTGGAGAGACCCAGTACTTC.

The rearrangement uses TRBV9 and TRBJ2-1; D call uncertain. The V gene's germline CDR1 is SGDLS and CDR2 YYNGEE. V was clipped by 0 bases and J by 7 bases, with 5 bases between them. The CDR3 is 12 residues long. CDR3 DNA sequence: TGTGCCAGCAGCGTAGTCGAGAATGAGCAGTTCTTC. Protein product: CASSVVENEQFF.

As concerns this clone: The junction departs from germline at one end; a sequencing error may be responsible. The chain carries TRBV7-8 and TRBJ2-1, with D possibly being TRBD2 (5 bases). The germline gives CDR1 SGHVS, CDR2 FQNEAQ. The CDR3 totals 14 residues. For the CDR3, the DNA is TGTGCCAGCAGTTATGGGCCTAGCTACGATGAGCAGTTCTTC. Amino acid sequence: CASSYGPSYDEQFF.

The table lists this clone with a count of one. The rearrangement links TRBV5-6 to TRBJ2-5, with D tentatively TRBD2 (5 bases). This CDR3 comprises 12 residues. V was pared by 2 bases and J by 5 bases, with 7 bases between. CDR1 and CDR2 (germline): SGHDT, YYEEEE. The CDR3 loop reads CASSLPGETQYF. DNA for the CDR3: TGTGCCAGCAGCTTACCGGGGGAGACCCAGTACTTC.

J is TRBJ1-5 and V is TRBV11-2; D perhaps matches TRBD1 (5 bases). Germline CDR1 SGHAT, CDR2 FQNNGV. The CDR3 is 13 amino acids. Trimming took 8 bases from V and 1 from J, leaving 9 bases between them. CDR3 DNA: TGTGCCAGCGGGGGGGGGAGCAATCAGCCCCAGCATTTT. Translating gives CASGGGSNQPQHF.

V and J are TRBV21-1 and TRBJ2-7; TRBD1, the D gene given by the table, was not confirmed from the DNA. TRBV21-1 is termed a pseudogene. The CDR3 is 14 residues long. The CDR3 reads CASSKGTGGYEQYF. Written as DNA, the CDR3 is TGTGCCAGCAGCAAAGGGACAGGGGGCTACGAGCAGTACTTC.

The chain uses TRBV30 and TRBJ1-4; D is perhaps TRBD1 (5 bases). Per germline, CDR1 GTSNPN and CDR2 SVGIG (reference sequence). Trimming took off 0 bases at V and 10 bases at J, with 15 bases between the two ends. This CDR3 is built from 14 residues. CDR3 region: CAWSVRAGWGKLFF. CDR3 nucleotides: TGTGCCTGGAGTGTCAGGGCAGGGTGGGGAAAACTGTTTTTT.

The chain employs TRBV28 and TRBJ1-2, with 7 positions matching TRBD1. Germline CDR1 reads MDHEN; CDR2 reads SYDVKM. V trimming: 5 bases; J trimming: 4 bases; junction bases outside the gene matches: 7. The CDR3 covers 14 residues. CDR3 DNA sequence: TGTGCCAGCAGTCAAACCGGGACAGCCTATGGCTACACCTTC. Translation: CASSQTGTAYGYTF.

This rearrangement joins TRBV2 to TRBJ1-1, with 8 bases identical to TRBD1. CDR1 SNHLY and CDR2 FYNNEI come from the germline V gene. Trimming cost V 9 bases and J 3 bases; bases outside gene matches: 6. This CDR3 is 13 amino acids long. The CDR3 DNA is TGTGCCAGACGCCAGGACAGGGACACTGAAGCTTTCTTT. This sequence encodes CARRQDRDTEAFF. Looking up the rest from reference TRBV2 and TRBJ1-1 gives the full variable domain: EPEVTQTPSHQVTQMGQEVILRCVPISNHLYFYWYRQILGQKVEFLVSFYNNEISEKSEIFDDQFSVERPDGSNFTLKIRSTKLEDSAMYFCARRQDRDTEAFFGQGTRLTVV.

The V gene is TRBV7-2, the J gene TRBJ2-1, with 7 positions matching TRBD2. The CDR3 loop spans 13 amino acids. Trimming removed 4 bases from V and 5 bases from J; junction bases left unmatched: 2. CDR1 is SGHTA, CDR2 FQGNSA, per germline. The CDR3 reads CASSWGGNNEQFF. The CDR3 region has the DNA TGTGCCAGCAGCTGGGGAGGGAACAATGAGCAGTTCTTC.

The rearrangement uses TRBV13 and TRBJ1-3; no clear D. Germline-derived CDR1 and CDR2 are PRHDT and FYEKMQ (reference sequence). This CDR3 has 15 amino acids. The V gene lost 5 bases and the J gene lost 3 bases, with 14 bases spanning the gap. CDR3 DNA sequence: TGTGCCAGCAGCCGTAGGAGTTTGGTTGGAAACACCATATATTTT. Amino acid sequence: CASSRRSLVGNTIYF. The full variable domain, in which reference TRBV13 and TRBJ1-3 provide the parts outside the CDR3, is AAGVIQSPRHLIKEKRETATLKCYPIPRHDTVYWYQQGPGQDPQFLISFYEKMQSDKGSIPDRFSAQQFSDYHSELNMSSLELGDSALYFCASSRRSLVGNTIYFGEGSWLTVV.

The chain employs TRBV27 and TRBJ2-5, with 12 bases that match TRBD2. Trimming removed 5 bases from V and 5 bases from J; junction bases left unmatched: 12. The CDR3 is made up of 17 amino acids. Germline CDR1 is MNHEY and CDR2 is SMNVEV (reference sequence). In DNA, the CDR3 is TGTGCCAGCAGTCCTACCGCTAGCGGGAGGGTAGGGGAGACCCAGTACTTC. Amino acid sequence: CASSPTASGRVGETQYF.

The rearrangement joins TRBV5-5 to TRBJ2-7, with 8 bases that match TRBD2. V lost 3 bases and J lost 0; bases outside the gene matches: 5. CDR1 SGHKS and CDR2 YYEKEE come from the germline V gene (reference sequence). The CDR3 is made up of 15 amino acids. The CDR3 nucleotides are TGTGCCAGCAGCTGGGGACTAGGTAGCTCCTACGAGCAGTACTTC. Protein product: CASSWGLGSSYEQYF.

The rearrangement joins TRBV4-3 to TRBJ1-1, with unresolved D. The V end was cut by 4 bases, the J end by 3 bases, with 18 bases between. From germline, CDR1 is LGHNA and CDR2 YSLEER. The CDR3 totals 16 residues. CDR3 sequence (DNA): TGCGCCAGCAGCCTTACCACCCAAACCTCACACACTGAAGCTTTCTTT. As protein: CASSLTTQTSHTEAFF.

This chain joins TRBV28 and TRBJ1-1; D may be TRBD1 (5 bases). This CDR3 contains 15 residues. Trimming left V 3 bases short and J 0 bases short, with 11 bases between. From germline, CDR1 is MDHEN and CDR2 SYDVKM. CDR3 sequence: CASSFPGTLNTEAFF. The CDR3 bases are TGTGCCAGCAGTTTCCCCGGGACCCTGAACACTGAAGCTTTCTTT.

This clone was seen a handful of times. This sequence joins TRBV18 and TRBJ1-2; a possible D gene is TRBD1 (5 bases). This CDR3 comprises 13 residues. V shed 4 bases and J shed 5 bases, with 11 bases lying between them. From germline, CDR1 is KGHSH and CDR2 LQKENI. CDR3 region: CASSHGTEYGYTF. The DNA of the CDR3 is TGTGCCAGCTCACACGGGACGGAGTATGGCTACACCTTC. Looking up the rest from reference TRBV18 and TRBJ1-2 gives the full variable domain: NAGVMQNPRHLVRRRGQEARLRCSPMKGHSHVYWYRQLPEEGLKFMVYLQKENIIDESGMPKERFSAEFPKEGPSILRIQQVVRGDSAAYFCASSHGTEYGYTFGSGTRLTVV.

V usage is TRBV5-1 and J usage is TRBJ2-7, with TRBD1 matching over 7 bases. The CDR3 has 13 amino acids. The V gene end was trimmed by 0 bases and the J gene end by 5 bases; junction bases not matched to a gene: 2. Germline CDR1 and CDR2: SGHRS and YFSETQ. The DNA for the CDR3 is TGCGCCAGCAGCTTGGGACAGGGAGACGAGCAGTACTTC. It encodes CASSLGQGDEQYF.

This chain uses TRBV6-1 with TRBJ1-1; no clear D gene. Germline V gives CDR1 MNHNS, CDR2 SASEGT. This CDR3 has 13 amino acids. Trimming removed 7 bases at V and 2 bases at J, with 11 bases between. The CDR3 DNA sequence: TGTGCCAGCATCGAAGACCCTAACACTGAAGCTTTCTTT. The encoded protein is CASIEDPNTEAFF.

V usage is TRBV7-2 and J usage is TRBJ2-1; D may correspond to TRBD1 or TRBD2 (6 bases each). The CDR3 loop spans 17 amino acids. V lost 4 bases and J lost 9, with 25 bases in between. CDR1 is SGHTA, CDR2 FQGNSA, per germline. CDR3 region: CASSSSQGGFGFFEQFF. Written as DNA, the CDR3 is TGTGCCAGCAGCTCGTCCCAAGGGGGGTTCGGGTTTTTTGAGCAGTTCTTC.

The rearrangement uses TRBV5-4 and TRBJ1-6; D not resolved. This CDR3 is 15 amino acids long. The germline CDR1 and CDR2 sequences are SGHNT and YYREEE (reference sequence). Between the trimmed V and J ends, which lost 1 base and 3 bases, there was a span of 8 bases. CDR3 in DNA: TGTGCCAGCAGCTTGAGTCCCAACTATAATTCACCCCTCCACTTT. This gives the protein CASSLSPNYNSPLHF.